This is a list of T cell receptor beta chains from one sample in a study of blood T cell repertoires in COVID-19. Some clones are missing from TCRdb's copy, which holds only in-frame ones; the method was immunoSEQ multiplex PCR. The table has 200,000 to 250,000 clones, 75% to 85% seen once; the top ten hold about 9.7%. The sequenced sample was peripheral blood. The receptors stem from a man aged 50 or older with active or convalescent COVID-19. The CDR3 runs from the conserved cysteine through the conserved F or W. D genes are given only for firm matches. Expanded clones get a size class; other rows say once, few or many, or leave the size out.

TRBJ2-1,TRBV24-1,TRBD1,16,.,CATSVQGDGASDEQFF,TGTGCCACCAGTGTTCAGGGGGATGGAGCGTCCGATGAGCAGTTCTTC
TRBJ1-1,TRBV11-2,TRBD1,13,.,CASRWDRNTEAFF,TGTGCCAGCAGATGGGACAGGAACACTGAAGCTTTCTTT
TRBJ2-1,TRBV13,TRBD1,15,.,CASSATGTAYNEQFF,TGTGCCAGCAGCGCAACAGGGACAGCTTACAATGAGCAGTTCTTC
TRBJ2-5,TRBV7-3,TRBD2,13,.,CASSRGTKETQYF,TGTGCCAGCAGCCGCGGGACTAAGGAGACCCAGTACTTC
TRBJ1-5,TRBV6-5,.,13,.,CASRGGSNQPQHF,TGTGCCAGCAGAGGAGGGTCCAATCAGCCCCAGCATTTT
TRBJ1-5,TRBV4-1,TRBD1,16,.,CASSHRQGASNQPQHF,TGCGCCAGCAGCCACCGACAGGGGGCAAGCAATCAGCCCCAGCATTTT
TRBJ2-3,TRBV28,TRBD2,19,.,CASSRGGLAGTPPTDTQYF,TGTGCCAGCAGTCGAGGGGGACTAGCGGGGACACCCCCCACAGATACGCAGTATTTT
TRBJ2-7,TRBV12-3/TRBV12-4,.,12,.,CASSFTSHEQYF,TGTGCCAGCAGTTTTACTTCTCACGAGCAGTACTTC
TRBJ1-2,TRBV28,TRBD1,15,.,CASSTPRQGHYGYTF,TGTGCCAGCAGTACCCCGCGACAGGGCCACTATGGCTACACCTTC
TRBJ2-3,TRBV7-2,TRBD1,15,.,CASSFRDRGGDTQYF,TGTGCCAGCAGCTTCCGGGACAGGGGGGGGGATACGCAGTATTTT
TRBJ2-3,TRBV27,TRBD2,16,once,CASSRRLAGHTDTQYF,TGTGCCAGCAGTCGAAGACTAGCGGGGCACACAGATACGCAGTATTTT
TRBJ1-4,TRBV6-5,TRBD1,14,.,CASRETGPNEKLFF,TGTGCCAGCAGGGAGACAGGGCCTAATGAAAAACTGTTTTTT
TRBJ1-6,TRBV7-2,.,14,few,CASSFQGTNSPLHF,TGTGCCAGCAGCTTTCAGGGGACGAATTCACCCCTCCACTTT
TRBJ1-1,TRBV10-3,TRBD1,15,few,CAISAGTAFNTEAFF,TGTGCCATCAGTGCCGGGACAGCCTTTAACACTGAAGCTTTCTTT
TRBJ2-3,TRBV6-2/TRBV6-3,.,17,.,CASSSGAQIVNTDTQYF,TGTGCCAGCAGTTCGGGAGCTCAAATAGTCAACACAGATACGCAGTATTTT
TRBJ2-3,TRBV9,.,14,.,CASSDRESTDTQYF,TGTGCCAGCAGCGACAGGGAAAGCACAGATACGCAGTATTTT